This paragraph covers one TCR beta chain sequence. No antigen is known for it. This clone may be a read error of a much larger clone one base away. TCRdb reprocessed the reads via MiXCR and lists one record per CDR3 protein. The data show about 830,000 distinct CDR3 sequences, roughly 33% seen once. This entry is derived from a study of T cell repertoires in cytomegalovirus infection. Study-wide findings and caveats: Ex vivo, HLA-C-restricted CMV-specific TCR beta clonotypes prevailed over the rest of the response.

The V end was cut by 0 bases, the J end by 4 bases, with 9 bases between. The CDR3 sequence is 14 residues long. Germline CDR1 and CDR2: SGHVS and FQNEAQ. The sequences come from cultured CD8+ T cells from PBMCs, collected from culture after CMV antigen stimulation. V usage is TRBV7-8 and J usage is TRBJ1-2, with D perhaps TRBD1 (5 bases). This sequence originates from a human donor in good health (CMV status not recorded). Some clones in this sample may be carry-over from other donors' samples. The CDR3: CASSLATEGYGYTF. CDR3 coding DNA: TGTGCCAGCAGCTTAGCGACAGAGGGCTATGGCTACACCTTC.